This entry lists 6 T cell receptor beta chains sequenced from one sample in a study of CD8 T cells in ankylosing spondylitis. One entry per CDR3 protein results from TCRdb running MiXCR on the 5' RACE reads. This table holds a few hundred thousand distinct CDR3 sequences, around 10% found once. Sequenced input: blood, either unsorted or a sorted T cell fraction (not recorded which). The receptors were sampled from a male donor with ankylosing spondylitis or in good health (not recorded which).

This clonotype was counted ten times or more. Written as DNA, the CDR3 is TGCGCCAGCAGCGGGGGACTAGCGTATACCGGGGGCGAGACCCAGTACTTC. Translated: CASSGGLAYTGGETQYF. The chain uses TRBV5-1 and TRBJ2-5, with 10 nucleotides matching TRBD2. The CDR3 has 17 amino acids. The germline V gene has CDR1 SGHRS and CDR2 YFSETQ. V dropped 4 bases and J dropped 5; count of bases not matched to a gene: 14.

This clonotype was detected ten times or more. In nucleotides, the CDR3 is TGCGCCAGCAGCATATCAAGCTACAATGAGCAGTTCTTC. This encodes CASSISSYNEQFF. The V gene is TRBV5-1, the J gene TRBJ2-1; no clear D gene. Germline V gene data show CDR1 as SGHRS and CDR2 as YFSETQ. The V and J ends lost 4 bases and 3 bases respectively, with 8 bases between them. This CDR3 spans 13 amino acids.

V is TRBV12-3 or TRBV12-4 and J is TRBJ2-7, with 7 bases that match TRBD1. CDR3 length: 14 residues. V lost 0 bases and J lost 5; bases outside the gene matches: 4. CDR3 bases: TGTGCCAGCAGTTTAGCTGAGGGGGCCCACGAGCAGTACTTC. Amino acids: CASSLAEGAHEQYF.

V and J are TRBV7-9 and TRBJ2-1, with D perhaps given as TRBD1 or TRBD2 (5 bases each). The CDR3 spans 14 residues. V lost 3 bases and J lost 7, with 13 bases in between. Per the germline V gene, CDR1 is SEHNR and CDR2 is FQNEAQ (reference sequence). This CDR3 reads CASSFPGPRNEQFF. The CDR3 DNA reads TGTGCCAGCAGCTTTCCGGGGCCAAGAAATGAGCAGTTCTTC.

A few counts support this clonotype. This chain joins TRBV21-1 and TRBJ2-4; the table's D call, TRBD1, has no DNA check behind it. TRBV21-1 is a known pseudogene. The CDR3 spans 10 residues. The CDR3 region has the DNA TGTGCCAGCGTCCGGGGGCTTCAGTACTTC. Amino acids: CASVRGLQYF.

This clonotype has at least ten counts. The chain employs TRBV20-1 and TRBJ2-7; D remains ambiguous. CDR1 DFQATT and CDR2 SNEGSKA come from the germline V gene (reference sequence). The V gene lost 6 bases and the J gene lost 6 bases, with 18 bases spanning the gap. This CDR3 is built from 13 residues. CDR3 loop: CSAPTGYSPEQYF. In DNA form, the CDR3 reads TGCAGTGCCCCCACGGGTTACTCCCCCGAGCAGTACTTC.